Shown below are 24 T cell receptor beta chains from a single sample sequenced in a study of patients and donors after allogeneic stem cell transplantation. In TCRdb, the RT-PCR reads were re-called with MiXCR into one record per CDR3 protein. The sample has roughly 940,000 distinct CDR3 sequences; over 15% are singletons. Material: blood, either unsorted or a sorted T cell fraction (not recorded which). The receptors originated from a human donor who was either an allogeneic HSCT recipient or a stem cell or donor lymphocyte infusion donor (not recorded which). It is not recorded whose cells these are; they may come from a transplant donor.

The V gene is TRBV20-1, the J gene TRBJ1-1, with TRBD1 as a possible D gene (5 bases). V dropped 6 bases and J dropped 5 bases, with 19 bases sitting between them. CDR1 DFQATT and CDR2 SNEGSKA come from the germline V gene (reference sequence). The CDR3 contains 14 residues. This CDR3 reads CSAPPGGARTEAFF. Written as DNA, the CDR3 is TGCAGTGCCCCCCCGGGAGGGGCGAGGACTGAAGCTTTCTTT.

The chain uses TRBV7-3 and TRBJ2-2, with 8 bases identical to TRBD2. V gave up 3 bases and J gave up 3 bases; unmatched junction bases: 12. CDR3 size: 18 residues. Germline lookup yields CDR1 SGHTA and CDR2 FQGTGA. The CDR3 coding sequence is TGTGCCAGCAGCTTGCGACTAGCGCCAAACGGGGACACCGGGGAGCTGTTTTTT. Translated, it gives CASSLRLAPNGDTGELFF.

On this clonotype: The junction and the germline gene differ at one end; a read error may be behind it. The chain has TRBV9 and TRBJ1-2; TRBD1 might be the D (6 bases). CDR3 size: 15 residues. Germline assignment: CDR1 SGDLS and CDR2 YYNGEE. CDR3 coding DNA: TGTGCCAGCGGCGTAGTGGCAGGGGACACCTATGGCTACACCTTC. Protein product: CASGVVAGDTYGYTF.

This clonotype occurred a few times. This chain joins TRBV20-1 and TRBJ2-3, with 12 positions matching TRBD2. In germline, CDR1 is DFQATT, CDR2 SNEGSKA (reference sequence). The CDR3 is 16 amino acids. The V and J ends lost 3 bases and 2 bases, in that order; junction bases with no gene match: 6. The CDR3 DNA reads TGCAGTGCTAGGACTAGCGGGAGCAGGTTCACAGATACGCAGTATTTT. This gives the protein CSARTSGSRFTDTQYF.

This clonotype came up many times. CDR3: CASSIAGTEAFF. The CDR3 nucleotides read TGCGCCAGCTCGATAGCGGGCACTGAAGCTTTCTTT. The V and J genes are TRBV5-1 and TRBJ1-1; D not resolved. The CDR3 runs to 12 residues. V was shortened by 7 bases and J by 4 bases, with 11 bases between the two germline ends. The germline V gene has CDR1 SGHRS and CDR2 YFSETQ.

The rearrangement uses TRBV24-1 and TRBJ2-1, with TRBD2 identical over 9 bases. The ends lost 3 bases at V and 3 bases at J; junction bases unmatched: 5. The CDR3 is made up of 16 amino acids. Looked up from germline, CDR1 is KGHDR and CDR2 is SFDVKD. Written as DNA, the CDR3 is TGTGCCACCAGTGATGCCGCGGGAGGGGGCTACAATGAGCAGTTCTTC. Amino acids: CATSDAAGGGYNEQFF.

This clonotype was picked up a small number of times. The chain has TRBV7-6 and TRBJ2-6; the match to TRBD2 covers 9 bases. The CDR3 is 17 amino acids. CDR1 and CDR2 (germline): SGHVS, FNYEAQ. Germline trimming cut 4 bases from V and 2 bases from J; bases unmatched to any gene: 6. The chain's CDR3 is CASSYSGRYAGANVLTF. The CDR3 DNA reads as TGTGCCAGCAGCTATAGCGGGAGATATGCTGGGGCCAACGTCCTGACTTTC.

A few counts support this clonotype. This chain uses TRBV6-5 with TRBJ2-7; no clear D gene. Deletions cut 2 bases from V and 6 bases from J, with 8 bases between. Germline lookup yields CDR1 MNHEY and CDR2 SVGAGI. The CDR3 length is 12 residues. The chain's CDR3 is CASSYLSGEQYF. The CDR3 nucleotides are TGTGCCAGCAGTTACCTATCGGGCGAGCAGTACTTC.

In its sample, this clonotype was seen many times. V is TRBV12-3 or TRBV12-4 and J is TRBJ1-3; D call uncertain. Trimming left V 8 bases short and J 0 bases short, with 5 bases between. The CDR3 loop spans 12 amino acids. The DNA of the CDR3 is TGTGCCAGCGGGAGCTCTGGAAACACCATATATTTT. Amino acids: CASGSSGNTIYF.

This clonotype was counted at least ten times. The rearrangement joins TRBV12-3 or TRBV12-4 to TRBJ1-5, with 9 positions matching TRBD1. This CDR3 is built from 14 residues. V was clipped by 7 bases and J by 7 bases; unmatched bases: 8. DNA of the CDR3: TGTGCCAGCAAAGGGACAGGGAATCTCCAGCCCCAGCATTTT. Protein sequence: CASKGTGNLQPQHF.

This clonotype has a count of ten or more. CDR3 amino acids: CASSYSGRDNQPQHF. The CDR3 DNA reads TGTGCCAGCAGTTACTCTGGCAGGGACAATCAGCCCCAGCATTTT. The gene calls are TRBV6-5 and TRBJ1-5; the D gene is possibly TRBD1 (5 bases). The germline V gene encodes CDR1 MNHEY and CDR2 SVGAGI. V lost 0 bases, J lost 3 bases, and 9 bases lay in between. This CDR3 region has 15 residues.

The chain uses TRBV2 and TRBJ2-7, with D maybe TRBD2 (5 bases). V lost 2 bases and J 3 bases, leaving 11 bases between the germline ends. The germline V gene encodes CDR1 SNHLY and CDR2 FYNNEI. This CDR3 region has 14 residues. The CDR3 nucleotides are TGTGCCAGCAGTGAAATGGAGCGGTTCTACGAGCAGTACTTC. Translating gives CASSEMERFYEQYF.

This clonotype turned up a few times. The rearrangement links TRBV20-1 to TRBJ2-1; unclear D gene. V dropped 0 bases and J dropped 1 base, with 10 bases sitting between them. The CDR3 spans 15 residues. The germline CDR1 and CDR2 sequences are DFQATT and SNEGSKA (reference sequence). In nucleotides, the CDR3 is TGCAGTGCTAGAGATGGCGGAGTATCCTACAATGAGCAGTTCTTC. Protein sequence: CSARDGGVSYNEQFF.

The rearrangement uses TRBV25-1 and TRBJ2-1; no firm D call. The CDR3 contains 16 residues. The V end lost 2 bases, the J end lost 2 bases, and 13 bases lay between the germline ends. Germline CDR1 and CDR2: MGHDK and SYGVNS. CDR3 nucleotide sequence: TGTGCCAGCAGTGAAGCTCTCTCGTACCCCTACAATGAGCAGTTCTTC. This codes for CASSEALSYPYNEQFF.

This rearrangement joins TRBV7-9 to TRBJ1-1, with D possibly matching TRBD1 (5 bases). V shed 10 bases and J shed 1 base, with 16 bases lying between them. Germline CDR1 SEHNR, CDR2 FQNEAQ (reference sequence). The CDR3 has 14 amino acids. The CDR3 reads CATSPGQPNTEAFF. CDR3 sequence (DNA): TGTGCCACCTCGCCCGGACAACCGAACACTGAAGCTTTCTTT. The full variable domain, its missing parts supplied by reference TRBV7-9 and TRBJ1-1, is DTGVSQNPRHKITKRGQNVTFRCDPISEHNRLYWYRQTLGQGPEFLTYFQNEAQLEKSRLLSDRFSAERPKGSFSTLEIQRTEQGDSAMYLCATSPGQPNTEAFFGQGTRLTVV.

This clonotype was counted only a few times. The rearrangement joins TRBV7-3 to TRBJ2-1; tentatively, D is TRBD1 (5 bases). The CDR3 contains 13 residues. Trimming left V 5 bases short and J 10 bases short, with 15 bases between. CDR1 is SGHTA, CDR2 FQGTGA, per germline. This CDR3 is CASSSDSSREQFF. The CDR3 DNA follows: TGTGCCAGCAGCAGCGACAGCTCCAGAGAGCAGTTCTTC.

This clonotype was found many times. This chain uses TRBV11-2 with TRBJ2-7; D may be TRBD1 or TRBD2 (5 bases each). This CDR3 has 14 amino acids. Germline CDR1 reads SGHAT; CDR2 reads FQNNGV. Trimming took off 4 bases at V and 1 base at J, with 11 bases between the two ends. DNA of the CDR3: TGTGCCAGCAGCTCACCGGGGCTTTCCTACGAGCAGTACTTC. Translation gives CASSSPGLSYEQYF.

The chain has TRBV5-1 and TRBJ2-5, with D unresolved. Trimming stripped 0 bases from V and 5 bases from J, with 8 bases between. CDR3 size: 13 residues. From germline, CDR1 is SGHRS and CDR2 YFSETQ. The CDR3 reads CASSLDLLETQYF. CDR3 DNA: TGCGCCAGCAGCTTGGACCTTCTGGAGACCCAGTACTTC. Together with reference TRBV5-1 and TRBJ2-5, the CDR3 gives the full variable domain: KAGVTQTPRYLIKTRGQQVTLSCSPISGHRSVSWYQQTPGQGLQFLFEYFSETQRNKGNFPGRFSGRQFSNSRSEMNVSTLELGDSALYLCASSLDLLETQYFGPGTRLLVL.

This clonotype has ten or more counts. This sequence joins TRBV29-1 and TRBJ2-1; no firm D call. V was shortened by 7 bases and J by 9 bases, with 19 bases between the two germline ends. This CDR3 is built from 13 residues. The germline V gene has CDR1 SQVTM and CDR2 ANQGSEA. The CDR3: CSAGGYGNVEQFF. The CDR3, as DNA: TGCAGCGCGGGTGGGTACGGCAACGTTGAGCAGTTCTTC.

The sample holds one count of this clonotype. The chain couples TRBV12-3 or TRBV12-4 to TRBJ1-1; tentatively, D is TRBD1 (6 bases). Deletions cut 2 bases from V and 4 bases from J, with 17 bases between. The CDR3 sequence is 16 residues long. CDR3 coding DNA: TGTGCCAGCAGTTTACCGGGCAGGACAGATATCACTGAAGCTTTCTTT. This encodes CASSLPGRTDITEAFF.

The chain has TRBV12-3 or TRBV12-4 and TRBJ1-4; D call uncertain. The CDR3 sequence is 12 residues long. Trimming removed 5 bases at V and 8 bases at J, with 9 bases between. CDR3 in DNA: TGTGCCAGCAGTAGACTGGGGGAAAAACTGTTTTTT. Translated: CASSRLGEKLFF.

V is TRBV20-1 and J is TRBJ2-7, with TRBD1 matching over 8 bases. The CDR3 length is 14 residues. In germline, CDR1 is DFQATT, CDR2 SNEGSKA (reference sequence). J gave up 5 bases and V 0 bases, and 6 bases lay outside the gene matches. CDR3 nucleotide sequence: TGCAGTGCTAGAGACTTTCGGACAGGGAACGAGCAGTACTTC. Its translation is CSARDFRTGNEQYF.

The sample holds a few counts of this clonotype. The chain has TRBV7-8 and TRBJ1-4; D might be TRBD1 (5 bases). The V end was cut by 0 bases, the J end by 11 bases, with 13 bases between. The CDR3 extends over 14 amino acids. Germline assignment: CDR1 SGHVS and CDR2 FQNEAQ. The CDR3 DNA is TGTGCCAGCAGCTTAGCTGCCAGGGCGGGGAAACTGTTTTTT. Amino acid sequence: CASSLAARAGKLFF.

The CDR3 sequence: CSTNPSLVYGDEQFF. The CDR3 DNA reads TGCAGTACGAACCCTTCGTTGGTGTACGGGGATGAGCAGTTCTTC. V gene TRBV20-1 combines with J gene TRBJ2-1; a possible D gene is TRBD2 (5 bases). Trimming removed 8 bases from V and 8 bases from J, with 25 bases in between. The CDR3 totals 15 residues. Germline V CDR1 and CDR2: DFQATT, SNEGSKA (reference sequence).